This entry concerns a single T cell receptor beta chain. The antigen remains undetermined. TCRdb analysed the 5' RACE reads with MiXCR anew, one entry per CDR3 protein. The repertoire has about 500,000 distinct CDR3 sequences, 17% of them found once; the top ten carry roughly 17%. This specimen comes from a study of T cells after yellow fever vaccination. Whole-study findings and limits: Weaker in magnitude, the secondary response showed a faster peak on day 5 versus 15. Repertoires sorted by FACS could include abundant clonotypes that are contaminants from the bulk population.

From germline, CDR1 is DFQATT and CDR2 SNEGSKA (reference sequence). The CDR3 runs to 15 residues. V lost 6 bases and J lost 0, with 16 bases in between. The V gene is TRBV20-1, the J gene TRBJ2-3; the D gene is possibly TRBD1 (7 bases). Sequences were derived from PBMCs, sampled 5 days after the first yellow fever vaccination. The sequence was collected from a man between 18 and 29 years old who received the YFV17D yellow fever vaccine. The CDR3 DNA reads TGCAGTGCCCAGGGGGGTAGCGGTAGCACAGATACGCAGTATTTT. This sequence encodes CSAQGGSGSTDTQYF.